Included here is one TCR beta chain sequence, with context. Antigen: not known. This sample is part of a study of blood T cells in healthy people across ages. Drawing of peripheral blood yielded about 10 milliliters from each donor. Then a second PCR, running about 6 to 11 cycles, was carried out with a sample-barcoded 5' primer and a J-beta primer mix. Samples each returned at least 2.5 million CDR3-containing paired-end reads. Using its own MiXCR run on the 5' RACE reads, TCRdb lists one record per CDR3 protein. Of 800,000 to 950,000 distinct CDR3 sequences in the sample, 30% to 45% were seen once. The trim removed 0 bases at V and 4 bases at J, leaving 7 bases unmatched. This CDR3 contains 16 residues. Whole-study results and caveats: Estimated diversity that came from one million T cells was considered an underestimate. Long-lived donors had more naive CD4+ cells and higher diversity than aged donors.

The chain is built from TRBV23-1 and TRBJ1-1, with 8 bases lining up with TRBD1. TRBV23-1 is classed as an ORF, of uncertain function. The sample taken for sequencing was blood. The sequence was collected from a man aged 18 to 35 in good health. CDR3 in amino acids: CASSQSRPDRATEAFF. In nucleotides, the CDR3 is TGCGCCAGCAGTCAATCCCGGCCGGACAGGGCCACTGAAGCTTTCTTT.